This TCR beta chain was captured in a study of T cells in Graves' hyperthyroidism and ophthalmopathy (dated by TCRdb to about 2019). With respect to the entire study: Peripheral blood samples were taken at the time of initial diagnosis, prior to any treatment. TCR V-J signatures able to tell the groups apart were searched for in a discovery cohort of approximately 95 patients, of whom over 40 had Graves' ophthalmopathy and about 60 had stable Graves' hyperthyroidism. Whether ophthalmopathy could be predicted prospectively was tested in an independent validation cohort made up of roughly 20 hyperthyroidism patients plus 17 patients who later progressed to ophthalmopathy. The roughly 91 discovery patients were randomly split 7:3 into training and test sets. In several Graves' hyperthyroidism patients, the study also compared T-cell repertoires from thyroid tissue with T-cell repertoires from blood. After blood sampling, hyperthyroidism patients were treated with methimazole at a starting dose of 30 mg daily, and ophthalmopathy patients were treated with high-dose intravenous methylprednisolone. According to the paper, TCR Vbeta CDR3 sequencing was carried out on some 130 peripheral blood samples, which came from 40 to 45 ophthalmopathy, around 75 hyperthyroidism and approximately 17 progressor patients. Here is what the overall study found, with its caveats: A model built on a 13 V-J signature distinguished ophthalmopathy from stable hyperthyroidism, reaching roughly 88% sensitivity and around 81% specificity in cross-validation and 80%/75% in testing. Blood samples also contained most of the expanded thyroid clonotypes (frequency above 0.001), which suggests that blood repertoires may reflect thyroid immune responses. In validation, the model predicted progression to ophthalmopathy with over 65% sensitivity and 72% to 85% specificity, a median of 6.5 months before onset. Sample size was not statistically predetermined, and investigators were not blinded to group allocation.

Trimming removed 2 bases from V and 11 bases from J, leaving 12 bases between the germline ends. The CDR3 spans 12 residues, from the cysteine through the phenylalanine. The kept DNA is CDR3 alone, 36 bases in frame from the first base. CDR1 is given as SGHVS and CDR2 as FQNEAQ, both from the germline V gene. The TCR beta CDR3 regions were amplified from RNA transcripts. For the first round of RT-PCR on the TCR CDR3, the HTBI primer set was used together with the Qiagen OneStep RT-PCR kit. Libraries were constructed in a second round of multiplex PCR, after which size selection and purification were carried out. Paired-end sequencing of the libraries was performed with 100 bp reads on an Illumina HiSeq2000. Concerning the study's data processing: SOAPnuke was used to process the raw data, throwing out any read that contained adapters or uncalled bases, had a mean Phred below 15, or lacked an exact constant-primer or identifier match. High-quality paired reads were merged with COPE v1.2.5, and unique nucleotide sequences were defined as clonotypes. MiTCR v1.1 was used to align clonotypes to the IMGT TRBV, TRBD and TRBJ reference segments. The analysis was restricted to V-J combinations with a frequency above 0.0001, which together covered 99.2% of the repertoires. The TCS score was defined as the ratio of F50 (clonal expansion) to E x V (chaos), calculated using BLOSUM62-based TCRdist between CDR3 peptides within each V-J. Welch's t-statistics and random forest reduced fewer than 550 V-J features to roughly 13, which were used in a naive Bayes classifier (R e1071). TCRdb itself trimmed the public reads at Q25 with fastp, ran MiXCR and retained productive beta chains. Rows with one shared CDR3 protein collapse into an entry with the most common genes and DNA. Here the V and J calls rest on TCRdb's processing, not on the authors' analysis. Counted in this sample were fewer than 350,000 distinct CDR3 sequences; about 15% of them appeared once. The ten largest clones take up 30% of the sample.

This clonotype was picked up many times. Its antigen specificity is not known. Base qualities are not recorded, but no much larger clone differs from it by a single base. The hyperthyroidism patients were between 18 and 65 years old and newly diagnosed, with a disease duration of less than 2 months. Patients with uncontrolled infections, other autoimmune diseases, pregnancy or lactation were excluded. Clinical symptoms, serum thyroxine and TRAb, thyroid ultrasound, and orbital computed tomography formed the basis for the diagnoses. Blood from progressor patients was drawn when they were first diagnosed with hyperthyroidism, before any ophthalmopathy symptoms appeared. Ficoll-Paque density gradient centrifugation was used to isolate PBMCs from 8.5 to 10 ml of fresh peripheral blood. Progressor patients were initially diagnosed with Graves' hyperthyroidism and developed ophthalmopathy during follow-up. Total RNA was extracted with Trizol reagent, and quality was checked on an Agilent 2100 Bioanalyzer.

The receptor was derived from a woman aged 45 to 65 with Graves' hyperthyroidism that later progressed to Graves' ophthalmopathy. Sequencing was done on a sample of blood. The sequence links TRBV7-8 to TRBJ1-1, with the identity of the D gene unclear. CDR3 sequence: CASSLMAPKAFF. Read as DNA, the sequence is TGTGCCAGCAGCTTAATGGCGCCGAAGGCTTTCTTT.